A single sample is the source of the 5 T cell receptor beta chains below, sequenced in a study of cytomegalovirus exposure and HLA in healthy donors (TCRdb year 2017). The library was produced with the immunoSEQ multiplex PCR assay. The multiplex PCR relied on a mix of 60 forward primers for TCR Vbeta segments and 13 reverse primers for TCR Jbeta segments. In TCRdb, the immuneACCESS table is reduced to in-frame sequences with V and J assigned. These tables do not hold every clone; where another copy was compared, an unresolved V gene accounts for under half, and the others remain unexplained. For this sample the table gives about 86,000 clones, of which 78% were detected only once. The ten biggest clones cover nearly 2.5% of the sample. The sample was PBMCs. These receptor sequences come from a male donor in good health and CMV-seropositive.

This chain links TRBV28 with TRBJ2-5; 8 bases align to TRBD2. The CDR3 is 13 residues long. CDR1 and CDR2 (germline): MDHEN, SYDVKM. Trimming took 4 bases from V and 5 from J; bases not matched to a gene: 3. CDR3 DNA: TGTGCCAGCAGTTCCGCGGGAGGCGAGACCCAGTACTTC. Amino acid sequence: CASSSAGGETQYF.

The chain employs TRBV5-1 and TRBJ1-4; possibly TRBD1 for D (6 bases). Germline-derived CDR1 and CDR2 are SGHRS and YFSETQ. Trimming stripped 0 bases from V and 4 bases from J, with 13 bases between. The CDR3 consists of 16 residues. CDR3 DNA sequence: TGCGCCAGCAGCTTGGCGGTCAGGGGACGTAATGAAAAACTGTTTTTT. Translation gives CASSLAVRGRNEKLFF.

In DNA form, the CDR3 reads TGTGCCAGCAGCTTGGTAGGCGGGACCGGTTACGAGCAGTACTTC. Its translation is CASSLVGGTGYEQYF. The J gene is TRBJ2-7, the V gene TRBV5-4; possibly TRBD2 for D (6 bases). Germline lookup yields CDR1 SGHNT and CDR2 YYREEE (reference sequence). The V end was cut by 0 bases, the J end by 4 bases, with 14 bases between. This CDR3 has 15 amino acids.

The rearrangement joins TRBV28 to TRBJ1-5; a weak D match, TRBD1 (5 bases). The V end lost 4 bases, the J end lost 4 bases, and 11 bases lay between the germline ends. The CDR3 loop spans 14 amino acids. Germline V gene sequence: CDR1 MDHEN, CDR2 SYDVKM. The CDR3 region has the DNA TGTGCCAGCAGTTCCCTCGGGGGGAATCAGCCCCAGCATTTT. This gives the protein CASSSLGGNQPQHF.

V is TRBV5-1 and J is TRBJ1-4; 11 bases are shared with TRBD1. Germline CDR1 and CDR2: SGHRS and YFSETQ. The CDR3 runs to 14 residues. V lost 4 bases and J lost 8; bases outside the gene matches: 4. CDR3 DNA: TGCGCCAGCAGCCAAGGGACAGGGGGAGAAAAACTGTTTTTT. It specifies CASSQGTGGEKLFF.